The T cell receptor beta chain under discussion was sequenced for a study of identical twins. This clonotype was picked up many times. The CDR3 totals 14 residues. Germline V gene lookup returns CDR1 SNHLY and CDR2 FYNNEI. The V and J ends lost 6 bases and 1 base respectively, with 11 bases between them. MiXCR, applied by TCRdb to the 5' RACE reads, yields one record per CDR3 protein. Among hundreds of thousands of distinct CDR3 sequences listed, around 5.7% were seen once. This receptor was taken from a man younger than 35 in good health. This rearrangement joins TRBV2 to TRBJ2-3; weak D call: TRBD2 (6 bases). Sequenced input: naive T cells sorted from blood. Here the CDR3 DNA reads TGTGCCAGCAGAGGATGGGAGGGCACAGATACGCAGTATTTT. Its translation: CASRGWEGTDTQYF.